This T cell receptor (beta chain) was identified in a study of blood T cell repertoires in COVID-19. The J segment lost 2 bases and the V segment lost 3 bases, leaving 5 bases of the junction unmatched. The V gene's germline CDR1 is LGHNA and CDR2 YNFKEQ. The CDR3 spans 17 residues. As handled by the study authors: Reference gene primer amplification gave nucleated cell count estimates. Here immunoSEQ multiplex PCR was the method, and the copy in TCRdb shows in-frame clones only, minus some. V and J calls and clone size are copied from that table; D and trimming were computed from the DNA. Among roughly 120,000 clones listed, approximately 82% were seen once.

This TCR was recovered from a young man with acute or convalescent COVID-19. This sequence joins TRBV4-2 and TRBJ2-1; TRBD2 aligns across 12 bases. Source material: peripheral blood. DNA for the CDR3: TGTGCCAGCAGCCACCTGCTAGCGGGAGGGGCCTACAATGAGCAGTTCTTC. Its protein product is CASSHLLAGGAYNEQFF.